This note documents a single T cell receptor beta chain sequence. Profiling relied on immunoSEQ multiplex PCR, and the TCRdb table lists in-frame clones only, not all of them. Among just under 50,000 clones listed, 94% were seen once. V shed 3 bases and J shed 5 bases, with 12 bases lying between them. The germline gives CDR1 SNHLY, CDR2 FYNNEI. CDR3 length: 14 residues. The sample originates from a study of T cell changes during pregnancy in multiple sclerosis. Sample: CD4+ T cells from peripheral blood mononuclear cells, taken in the third trimester of pregnancy. This sequence joins TRBV2 and TRBJ2-3; D possibly corresponds to TRBD2 (5 bases). The TCR was taken from a female donor with multiple sclerosis, enrolled in a pregnancy study. The DNA for the CDR3 is TGTGCCAGCAGTGACAGGCTAGCCAGAGATACGCAGTATTTT. Encoded protein: CASSDRLARDTQYF.